This TCR beta chain was sequenced during a study of T cells after yellow fever vaccination. Study-wide background: Each low-cell-number fraction was prepared by means of SMART-Seq v4 Ultra Low Input. Study-level points and caveats: Only a small proportion of the clonotypes turned up in both the CD4 and the CD8 compartments, likely arising from convergent recombination. Weaker in magnitude, the secondary response showed a faster peak on day 5 versus 15.

Points on this clonotype: Its antigen is as yet unknown.

V lost 5 bases and J lost 0; bases outside the gene matches: 10. Germline lookup yields CDR1 SGHVS and CDR2 FNYEAQ. The CDR3 is 17 residues long. MiXCR, applied by TCRdb to the 5' RACE reads, yields one record per CDR3 protein. The sample records some 350,000 distinct CDR3 sequences, 11% being singletons. This specimen was PBMCs, taken on the day of the first yellow fever vaccination. The gene calls are TRBV7-6 and TRBJ2-1; TRBD2 aligns across 7 bases. This clonotype was sampled from a young man who received the YFV17D yellow fever vaccine. CDR3 sequence reads: CASSQPGAGDSYNEQFF. The CDR3 DNA reads as TGTGCCAGCAGCCAGCCTGGGGCGGGGGACTCCTACAATGAGCAGTTCTTC.